Presented here are 21 T cell receptor beta chains from one specimen sequenced in a study of blood T cell repertoires in COVID-19 (TCRdb year 2020). Library generation was performed with the immunoSEQ multiplex PCR assay. The clones in this table, taken by TCRdb from immuneACCESS, are in-frame only. Not every clone is retained; where verified, under half of the shortfall comes from an unresolved V gene, and the cause of the rest is unknown. This sample comprises about 28,000 clones, approximately 90% of them detected only once. In total, the top ten clones hold approximately 6.2% of the sample. Sequenced material: peripheral blood. The receptors were sampled from a human donor in a cohort sampled during active COVID-19.

In its sample, this clone was seen a few times. The gene calls are TRBV5-6 and TRBJ2-2; no definite D call. CDR3 length: 16 residues. V was trimmed by 0 bases and J by 2 bases, leaving 11 bases between them. Germline CDR1 reads SGHDT; CDR2 reads YYEEEE. The CDR3 DNA reads TGTGCCAGCAGCTTGGGTGAGACACCAAACACCGGGGAGCTGTTTTTT. Amino acids: CASSLGETPNTGELFF.

V is TRBV7-9 and J is TRBJ1-1; D unresolved. V was trimmed by 3 bases and J by 8 bases, leaving 10 bases between them. Looked up from germline, CDR1 is SEHNR and CDR2 is FQNEAQ (reference sequence). This CDR3 contains 12 residues. CDR3 region: CASSLAPTEAFF. CDR3 sequence (DNA): TGTGCCAGCAGCTTGGCGCCGACAGAAGCTTTCTTT. Variable domain in full (rest from reference TRBV7-9 and TRBJ1-1): DTGVSQNPRHKITKRGQNVTFRCDPISEHNRLYWYRQTLGQGPEFLTYFQNEAQLEKSRLLSDRFSAERPKGSFSTLEIQRTEQGDSAMYLCASSLAPTEAFFGQGTRLTVV.

This chain's CDR3 is CATRFESSGNTIYF. CDR3 DNA sequence: TGTGCCACCAGGTTCGAGAGCTCTGGAAACACCATATATTTT. The rearrangement links TRBV15 to TRBJ1-3; no firm D call. V was clipped by 6 bases and J by 0 bases, with 9 bases between them. CDR3 length equals 14 residues. In germline, CDR1 is LNHNV, CDR2 YYDKDF (reference sequence).

The chain recombines TRBV19 with TRBJ2-3, with TRBD1 identical over 9 bases. The CDR3 length is 15 residues. The germline V gene encodes CDR1 LNHDA and CDR2 SQIVND (reference sequence). J was trimmed by 0 bases and V by 6 bases; bases with no gene match: 4. Here the CDR3 reads CASRDRGGSTDTQYF. The CDR3 DNA sequence: TGTGCCAGTAGAGACAGGGGGGGTAGCACAGATACGCAGTATTTT.

The J gene is TRBJ2-1, the V gene TRBV7-9, with 7 bases that match TRBD1. The CDR3 sequence is 18 residues long. CDR1 SEHNR and CDR2 FQNEAQ come from the germline V gene (reference sequence). V lost 5 bases to trimming and J lost 2 bases; unmatched junction nucleotides: 15. The CDR3 region has the DNA TGTGCCAGCAGCCAACCAACGTGGACAGGTCATGCCTACAATGAGCAGTTCTTC. The encoded protein is CASSQPTWTGHAYNEQFF.

This clone turned up a few times. The genes are TRBV5-5 and TRBJ1-3; D is perhaps TRBD1 (6 bases). The CDR3 covers 16 residues. Germline CDR1 reads SGHKS; CDR2 reads YYEKEE (reference sequence). With 3 bases removed from V and 0 bases from J, the gap between germline ends came to 13 bases. The CDR3 here is CASSWIRDNSGNTIYF. CDR3 DNA: TGTGCCAGCAGCTGGATCCGGGACAACTCTGGAAACACCATATATTTT.

The V call is TRBV3-1 (or the pseudogene TRBV3-2), the J call TRBJ2-1; 11 nucleotides line up with TRBD1. CDR1 is LGHDT, CDR2 YNNKEL, per germline (reference sequence). The CDR3 runs 16 residues. V shed 1 base and J 4 bases; nucleotides not matched to a gene: 3. The CDR3 region has the DNA TGTGCCAGCAGCCAAGCGGGACAGGGGGTTTACAATGAGCAGTTCTTC. Translated, it gives CASSQAGQGVYNEQFF.

The DNA for the CDR3 is TGCGCCAGCAGCCAAGGACAGGGCAACACTGAAGCTTTCTTT. Translation: CASSQGQGNTEAFF. The chain couples TRBV4-1 to TRBJ1-1; 7 bases are a match to TRBD1. Trimming removed 1 base from V and 2 bases from J; junction bases left unmatched: 1. This CDR3 contains 14 residues. Per the germline V gene, CDR1 is MGHRA and CDR2 is YSYEKL.

The chain uses TRBV4-1 and TRBJ2-3; 9 bases align to TRBD2. CDR1 and CDR2 from the germline V gene are MGHRA and YSYEKL. The CDR3 loop spans 18 amino acids. The ends lost 0 bases at V and 2 bases at J; junction bases unmatched: 9. Here the CDR3 DNA reads TGCGCCAGCAGCCAAGATTGGGCTAGCGGGGCCCCCACAGATACGCAGTATTTT. Encoded protein: CASSQDWASGAPTDTQYF.

This sequence joins TRBV7-2 and TRBJ2-5; 8 bases map to TRBD2. Looked up from germline, CDR1 is SGHTA and CDR2 is FQGNSA. Unmatched junction bases numbered 6, after V lost 5 bases and J lost 4 bases. The CDR3 contains 14 residues. The DNA of the CDR3 is TGTGCCAGCAGCCCCAGTAGCGGGGTAGAGACCCAGTACTTC. This sequence encodes CASSPSSGVETQYF.

V usage is TRBV2 and J usage is TRBJ1-2; D is possibly TRBD1 (6 bases). The CDR3 length is 14 residues. The germline CDR1 and CDR2 sequences are SNHLY and FYNNEI. Trimming left V 3 bases short and J 4 bases short, with 12 bases between. The CDR3 protein is CASSEQGSTYGYTF. The CDR3 DNA follows: TGTGCCAGCAGTGAGCAGGGGAGCACCTATGGCTACACCTTC.

The CDR3, as DNA: TGTGCCAGCAGCTCCCACGTCCCAAGCCACGACTTAGCCAAAAACATTCAGTACTTC. Translated: CASSSHVPSHDLAKNIQYF. The V gene is TRBV7-9, the J gene TRBJ2-4; unclear D gene. CDR1 is SEHNR, CDR2 FQNEAQ, per germline (reference sequence). The V end was cut by 4 bases, the J end by 0 bases, with 22 bases between. CDR3 length: 19 residues.

The J gene is TRBJ2-1, the V gene TRBV2; unclear D gene. The ends were cut back, 6 bases at V and 7 bases at J, with 16 bases in the middle. CDR3 length equals 14 residues. From germline, CDR1 is SNHLY and CDR2 FYNNEI. The CDR3 spells CASSDARRFNEQFF. Written as DNA, the CDR3 is TGTGCCAGCAGCGATGCCCGCAGGTTTAATGAGCAGTTCTTC. Supplemented by reference TRBV2 and TRBJ2-1, the full variable domain reads EPEVTQTPSHQVTQMGQEVILRCVPISNHLYFYWYRQILGQKVEFLVSFYNNEISEKSEIFDDQFSVERPDGSNFTLKIRSTKLEDSAMYFCASSDARRFNEQFFGPGTRLTVL.

The chain is built from TRBV27 and TRBJ1-1, with a possible D match to TRBD1 (6 bases). Germline V gene data show CDR1 as MNHEY and CDR2 as SMNVEV (reference sequence). The length of the CDR3 is 15 residues. The ends were cut back, 3 bases at V and 0 bases at J, with 11 bases in the middle. The CDR3 region is CASSLFGTLNTEAFF. CDR3 nucleotide sequence: TGTGCCAGCAGTTTGTTCGGGACATTGAACACTGAAGCTTTCTTT.

This sequence joins TRBV11-2 and TRBJ2-7; the D gene is possibly TRBD2 (5 bases). CDR1 is SGHAT, CDR2 FQNNGV, per germline. This CDR3 contains 14 residues. V lost 6 bases and J lost 6, with 18 bases in between. CDR3 residues: CASSTRTFSGEQYF. The DNA for the CDR3 is TGTGCCAGCAGTACCCGGACGTTCAGCGGCGAGCAGTACTTC.

The CDR3 DNA follows: TGTGCCAGTAGACCCGGAGGAGGGACTGAAGCTTTCTTT. It yields the protein CASRPGGGTEAFF. V usage is TRBV19 and J usage is TRBJ1-1; D is unclear. The V end lost 6 bases, the J end lost 5 bases, and 13 bases lay between the germline ends. The germline V gene has CDR1 LNHDA and CDR2 SQIVND (reference sequence). The CDR3 sequence is 13 residues long.

The DNA of the CDR3 is TGTGCCAGCGAGACGGTTGGGGGGGGAAATCAGCCCCAGCATTTT. It codes for CASETVGGGNQPQHF. The rearrangement uses TRBV6-5 and TRBJ1-5; D perhaps matches TRBD1 (5 bases). V dropped 8 bases and J dropped 4 bases, with 18 bases sitting between them. The CDR3 runs 15 residues. Germline V gene data show CDR1 as MNHEY and CDR2 as SVGAGI.

The rearrangement links TRBV7-3 to TRBJ2-3, with D perhaps matching TRBD2 (6 bases). V was trimmed by 5 bases and J by 2 bases, leaving 14 bases between them. This CDR3 region has 15 residues. The germline gives CDR1 SGHTA, CDR2 FQGTGA. Here the CDR3 reads CASSPRGGDTDTQYF. Here the CDR3 DNA reads TGTGCCAGCAGCCCCCGGGGCGGGGACACAGATACGCAGTATTTT.

The chain is built from TRBV6-1 and TRBJ2-7, with TRBD2 identical over 10 bases. Losses at the gene ends were 2 bases for V and 1 base for J; bases not matched to a gene: 5. The CDR3 consists of 16 residues. Germline CDR1 is MNHNS and CDR2 is SASEGT. CDR3 bases: TGTGCCAGCAGTGAAAAACTAGCGGGGACATCCTACGAGCAGTACTTC. Protein product: CASSEKLAGTSYEQYF.

V and J are TRBV9 and TRBJ2-3; D perhaps matches TRBD2 (7 bases). Trimming removed 0 bases from V and 1 base from J, with 12 bases in between. The germline gives CDR1 SGDLS, CDR2 YYNGEE. This CDR3 is built from 16 residues. CDR3 in amino acids: CASSVEGGGGTDTQYF. The CDR3 coding sequence is TGTGCCAGCAGCGTAGAGGGGGGAGGGGGCACAGATACGCAGTATTTT.

Only a few counts were recorded for this clone. This chain joins TRBV6-2 or TRBV6-3 and TRBJ1-1; D remains ambiguous. Trimming cost V 7 bases and J 0 bases, with 27 bases left between them. From germline, CDR1 is MNHEY and CDR2 SVGEGT. The CDR3 has 19 residues. CDR3 nucleotide sequence: TGTGCCAGCACCCCCACTAGCCGCGGACGGGGTGGTCTGAACACTGAAGCTTTCTTT. Protein product: CASTPTSRGRGGLNTEAFF.